The 7 T cell receptor beta chains below all came from one sample that was sequenced in a study of shared clonotypes between healthy human individuals (dated by TCRdb to about 2020). Libraries were constructed by the immunoSEQ multiplex PCR assay. As stored in TCRdb, this immuneACCESS dataset retains in-frame rearrangements with V and J assigned. A fraction of the clones does not appear; measured against another copy, unresolved V genes explain less than half of the discrepancy, and the remainder lacks a known reason. This sample holds about 2.4 million clones; approximately 93% were observed only once. The ten most abundant clones make up 0.36% of the sample. The sample was naive CD4+ T cells from PBMCs. The sample's cell subset or site label is to be understood as: CD45RA+ positively selected. These receptors were taken from a man aged 18-30 years in good health. Some clones in this sample may be carry-over from other donors' samples.

This chain uses TRBV28 with TRBJ1-4; D might be TRBD1 (5 bases). The CDR3 is 14 amino acids. V was clipped by 6 bases and J by 3 bases, with 11 bases between them. CDR1 is MDHEN and CDR2 is SYDVKM in the germline V gene. This CDR3 is CASRNRDSNEKLFF. The CDR3 bases are TGTGCCAGCAGGAACCGGGACTCTAATGAAAAACTGTTTTTT.

The CDR3 here is CAWSPRSTGVEQYF. The CDR3 region has the DNA TGTGCCTGGAGTCCGCGGTCGACAGGGGTCGAGCAGTACTTC. The chain carries TRBV30 and TRBJ2-5, with 8 bases fitting TRBD1. The J call may be mistaken, given a closer DNA end match to TRBJ2-7. CDR1 is GTSNPN and CDR2 is SVGIG in the germline V gene (reference sequence). The CDR3 has 14 amino acids.

The chain is built from TRBV19 and TRBJ1-4; perhaps TRBD1 as D (6 bases). V gave up 5 bases and J gave up 6 bases, with 13 bases separating them. The CDR3 totals 14 residues. CDR1 LNHDA and CDR2 SQIVND come from the germline V gene (reference sequence). The CDR3 DNA reads as TGTGCCAGTAGTCTCGGGTCAGGGGATGAAAAACTGTTTTTT. Translated, it gives CASSLGSGDEKLFF.

This chain connects TRBV19 to TRBJ1-2, with TRBD1 identical over 7 bases. CDR3 size: 16 residues. In germline, CDR1 is LNHDA, CDR2 SQIVND (reference sequence). V dropped 7 bases and J dropped 5; count of bases not matched to a gene: 16. CDR3: CASIPTGRLLTYGYTF. CDR3 in DNA: TGTGCCAGTATTCCGACAGGGCGACTTCTCACTTATGGCTACACCTTC.

The J gene is TRBJ2-6, the V gene TRBV28, with D perhaps assigned TRBD1 or TRBD2 (5 bases each). Germline CDR1 and CDR2: MDHEN and SYDVKM. The ends were cut back, 6 bases at V and 0 bases at J, with 6 bases in the middle. This CDR3 comprises 14 residues. In nucleotides, the CDR3 is TGTGCCAGCAGAGGGACCTCTGGGGCCAACGTCCTGACTTTC. It codes for CASRGTSGANVLTF. The full variable domain, its missing parts supplied by reference TRBV28 and TRBJ2-6, is DVKVTQSSRYLVKRTGEKVFLECVQDMDHENMFWYRQDPGLGLRLIYFSYDVKMKEKGDIPEGYSVSREKKERFSLILESASTNQTSMYLCASRGTSGANVLTFGAGSRLTVL.

The chain uses TRBV28 and TRBJ1-6, with a possible D match to TRBD1 (6 bases). CDR1 is MDHEN and CDR2 is SYDVKM in the germline V gene. Trimming stripped 6 bases from V and 9 bases from J, with 15 bases between. This CDR3 spans 14 amino acids. DNA for the CDR3: TGTGCCAGCAGAATTGGGGCAGGGGTTTCACCCCTCCACTTT. Protein: CASRIGAGVSPLHF.

J is TRBJ2-7 and V is TRBV7-9; 10 nucleotides agree with TRBD1. The CDR3 is 15 residues long. Germline V CDR1 and CDR2: SEHNR, FQNEAQ (reference sequence). Trimming cost V 5 bases and J 5 bases; bases outside gene matches: 9. DNA for the CDR3: TGTGCCAGCAGCAGGCGACAGGGGGCGCAGGACGAGCAGTACTTC. Its translation: CASSRRQGAQDEQYF.